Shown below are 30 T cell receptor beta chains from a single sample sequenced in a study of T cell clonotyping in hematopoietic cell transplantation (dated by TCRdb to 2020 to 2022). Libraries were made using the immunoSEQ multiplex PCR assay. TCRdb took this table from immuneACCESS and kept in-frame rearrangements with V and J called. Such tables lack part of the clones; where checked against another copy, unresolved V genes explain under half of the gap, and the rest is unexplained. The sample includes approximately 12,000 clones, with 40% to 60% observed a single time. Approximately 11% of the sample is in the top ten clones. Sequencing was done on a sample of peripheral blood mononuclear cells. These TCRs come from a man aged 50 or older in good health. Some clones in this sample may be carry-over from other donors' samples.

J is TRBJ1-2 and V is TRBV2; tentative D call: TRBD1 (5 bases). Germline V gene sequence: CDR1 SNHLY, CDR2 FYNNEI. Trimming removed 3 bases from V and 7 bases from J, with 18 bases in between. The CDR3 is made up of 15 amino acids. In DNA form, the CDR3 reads TGTGCCAGCAGTGACTTTTCCGGGGGATTAGGTGGCTACACCTTC. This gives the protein CASSDFSGGLGGYTF.

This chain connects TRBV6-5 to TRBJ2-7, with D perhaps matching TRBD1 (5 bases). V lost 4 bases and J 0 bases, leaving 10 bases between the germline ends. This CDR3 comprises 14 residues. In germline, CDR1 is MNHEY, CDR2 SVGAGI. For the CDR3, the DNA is TGTGCCAGCAGTTCGACAGCAGACTCCTACGAGCAGTACTTC. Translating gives CASSSTADSYEQYF.

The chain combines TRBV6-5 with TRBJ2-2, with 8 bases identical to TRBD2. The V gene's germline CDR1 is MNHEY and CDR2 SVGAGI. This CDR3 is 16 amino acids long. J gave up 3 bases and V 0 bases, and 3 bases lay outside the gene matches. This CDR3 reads CASSYSTSVDTGELFF. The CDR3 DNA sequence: TGTGCCAGCAGTTACTCGACTAGCGTGGACACCGGGGAGCTGTTTTTT.

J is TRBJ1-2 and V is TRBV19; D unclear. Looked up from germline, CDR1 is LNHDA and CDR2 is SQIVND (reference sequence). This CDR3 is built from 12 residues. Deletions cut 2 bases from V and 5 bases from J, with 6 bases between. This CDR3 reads CASSISVYGYTF. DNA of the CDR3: TGTGCCAGTAGTATATCCGTTTATGGCTACACCTTC.

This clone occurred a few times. This CDR3 is CASREWTDNPYEQYF. CDR3 nucleotides: TGTGCCAGCAGAGAATGGACGGACAACCCCTACGAGCAGTACTTC. The chain is built from TRBV27 and TRBJ2-7, with D tentatively TRBD1 (5 bases). Trimming shortened V by 6 bases and J by 2 bases, and 17 bases separated the two germline ends. Germline assignment: CDR1 MNHEY and CDR2 SMNVEV (reference sequence). The CDR3 sequence is 15 residues long.

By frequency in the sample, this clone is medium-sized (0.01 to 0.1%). The DNA for the CDR3 is TGCAGTGCTGGGCCCGGCCTGGCGCAGTATTTT. Protein product: CSAGPGLAQYF. The chain employs TRBV20-1 and TRBJ2-3; unclear D gene. V was pared by 5 bases and J by 10 bases, with 13 bases between. The CDR3 contains 11 residues. Germline assignment: CDR1 DFQATT and CDR2 SNEGSKA (reference sequence).

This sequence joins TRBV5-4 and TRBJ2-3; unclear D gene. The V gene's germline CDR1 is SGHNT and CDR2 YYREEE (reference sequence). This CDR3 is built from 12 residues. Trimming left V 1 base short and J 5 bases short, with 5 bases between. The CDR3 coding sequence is TGTGCCAGCAGCTTGATTGGAGATACGCAGTATTTT. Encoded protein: CASSLIGDTQYF.

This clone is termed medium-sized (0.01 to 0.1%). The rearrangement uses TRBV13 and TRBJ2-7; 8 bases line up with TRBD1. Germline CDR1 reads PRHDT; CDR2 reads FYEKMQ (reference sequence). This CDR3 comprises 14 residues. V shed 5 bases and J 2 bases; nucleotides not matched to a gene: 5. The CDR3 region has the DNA TGTGCCAGCAGCCCCGAGACAGGGGCCTACGAGCAGTACTTC. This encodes CASSPETGAYEQYF.

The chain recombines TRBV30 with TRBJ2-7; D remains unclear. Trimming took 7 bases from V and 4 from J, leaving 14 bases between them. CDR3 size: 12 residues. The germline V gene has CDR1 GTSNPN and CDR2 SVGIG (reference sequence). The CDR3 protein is CAFRAVSYEQYF. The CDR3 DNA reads TGTGCCTTCCGGGCAGTCTCATACGAGCAGTACTTC.

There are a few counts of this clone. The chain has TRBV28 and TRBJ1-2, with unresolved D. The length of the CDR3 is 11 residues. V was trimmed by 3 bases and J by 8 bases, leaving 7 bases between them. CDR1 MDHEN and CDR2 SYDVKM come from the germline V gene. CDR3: CASSFRRGYTF. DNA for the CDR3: TGTGCCAGCAGTTTTAGGAGGGGCTACACCTTC.

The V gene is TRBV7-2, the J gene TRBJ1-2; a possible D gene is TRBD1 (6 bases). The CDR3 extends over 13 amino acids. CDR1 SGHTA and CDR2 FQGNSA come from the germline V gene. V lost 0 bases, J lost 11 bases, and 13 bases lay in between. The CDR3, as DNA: TGTGCCAGCAGCTTAGCGCGACAGGAAGTTTACACCTTC. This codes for CASSLARQEVYTF.

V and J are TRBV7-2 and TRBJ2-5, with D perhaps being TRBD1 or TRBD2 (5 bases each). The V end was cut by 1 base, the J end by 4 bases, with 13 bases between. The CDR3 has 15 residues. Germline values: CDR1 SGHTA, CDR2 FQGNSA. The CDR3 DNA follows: TGTGCCAGCAGCTTAGGTTTCGCAGGGAGAGAGACCCAGTACTTC. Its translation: CASSLGFAGRETQYF.

CDR3 region: CASSWGRDTEAFF. For the CDR3, the DNA is TGTGCCAGCAGTTGGGGACGGGACACTGAAGCTTTCTTT. The genes are TRBV6-6 and TRBJ1-1, with D possibly matching TRBD1 (5 bases). Germline CDR1 and CDR2: MNHNY and SVGAGI (reference sequence). CDR3 length: 13 amino acids. V was shortened by 4 bases and J by 3 bases, with 9 bases between the two germline ends.

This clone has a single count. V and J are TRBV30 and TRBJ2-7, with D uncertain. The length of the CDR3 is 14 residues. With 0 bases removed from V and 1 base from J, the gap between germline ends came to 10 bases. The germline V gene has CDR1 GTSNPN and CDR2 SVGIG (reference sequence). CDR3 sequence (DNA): TGTGCCTGGAGTGTAAGTGGCCTTTCCTACGAGCAGTACTTC. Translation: CAWSVSGLSYEQYF.

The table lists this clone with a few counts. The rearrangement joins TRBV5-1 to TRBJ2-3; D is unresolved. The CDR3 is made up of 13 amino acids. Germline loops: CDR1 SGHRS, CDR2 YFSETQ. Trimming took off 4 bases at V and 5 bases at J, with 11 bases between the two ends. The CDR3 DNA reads TGCGCCAGCAGCAAGACTGGGGAAGATACGCAGTATTTT. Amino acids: CASSKTGEDTQYF.

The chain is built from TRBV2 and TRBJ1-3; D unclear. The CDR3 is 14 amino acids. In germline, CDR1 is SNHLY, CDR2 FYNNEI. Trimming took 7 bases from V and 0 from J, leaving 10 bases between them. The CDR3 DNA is TGTGCCAGCAAAGGGCAGCCCTCTGGAAACACCATATATTTT. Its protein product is CASKGQPSGNTIYF.

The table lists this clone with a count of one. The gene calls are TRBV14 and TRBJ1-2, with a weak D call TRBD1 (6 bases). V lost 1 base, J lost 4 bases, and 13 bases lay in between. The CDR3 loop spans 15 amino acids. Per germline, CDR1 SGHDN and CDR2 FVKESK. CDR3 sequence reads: CASSQARGAIYGYTF. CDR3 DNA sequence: TGTGCCAGCAGCCAAGCAAGGGGGGCGATCTATGGCTACACCTTC.

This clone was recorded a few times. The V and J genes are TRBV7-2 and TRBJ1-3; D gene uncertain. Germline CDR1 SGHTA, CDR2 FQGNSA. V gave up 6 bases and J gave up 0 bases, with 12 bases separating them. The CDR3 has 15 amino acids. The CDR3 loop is CASSPYSGSGNTIYF. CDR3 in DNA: TGTGCCAGCAGTCCTTATTCCGGCTCTGGAAACACCATATATTTT.

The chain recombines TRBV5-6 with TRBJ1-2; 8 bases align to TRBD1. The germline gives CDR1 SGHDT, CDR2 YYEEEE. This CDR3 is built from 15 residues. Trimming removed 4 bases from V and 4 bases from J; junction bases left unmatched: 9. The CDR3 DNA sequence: TGTGCCAGCAGCCCAGGCCGACAGGGGTTCTATGGCTACACCTTC. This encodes CASSPGRQGFYGYTF. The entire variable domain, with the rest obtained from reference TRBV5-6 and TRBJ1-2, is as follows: DAGVTQSPTHLIKTRGQQVTLRCSPKSGHDTVSWYQQALGQGPQFIFQYYEEEERQRGNFPDRFSGHQFPNYSSELNVNALLLGDSALYLCASSPGRQGFYGYTFGSGTRLTVV.

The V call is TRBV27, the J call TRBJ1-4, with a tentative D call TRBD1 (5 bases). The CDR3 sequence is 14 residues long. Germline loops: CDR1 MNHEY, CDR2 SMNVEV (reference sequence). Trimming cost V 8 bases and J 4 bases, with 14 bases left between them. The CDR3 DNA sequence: TGTGCCAGCGGGGGGGGGTATGGTAATGAAAAACTGTTTTTT. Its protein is CASGGGYGNEKLFF. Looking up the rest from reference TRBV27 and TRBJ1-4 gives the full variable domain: EAQVTQNPRYLITVTGKKLTVTCSQNMNHEYMSWYRQDPGLGLRQIYYSMNVEVTDKGDVPEGYKVSRKEKRNFPLILESPSPNQTSLYFCASGGGYGNEKLFFGSGTQLSVL.

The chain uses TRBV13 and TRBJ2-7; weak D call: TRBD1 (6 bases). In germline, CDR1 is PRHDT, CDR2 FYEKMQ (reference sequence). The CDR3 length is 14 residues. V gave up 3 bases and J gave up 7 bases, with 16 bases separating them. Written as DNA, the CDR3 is TGTGCCAGCAGCTTGCCTAGCCTAAGGGGGGAGCAGTACTTC. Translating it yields CASSLPSLRGEQYF.

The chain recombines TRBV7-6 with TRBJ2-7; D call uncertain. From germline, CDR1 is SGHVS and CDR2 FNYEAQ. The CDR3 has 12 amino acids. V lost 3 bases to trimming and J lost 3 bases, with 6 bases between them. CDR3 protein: CASSFPGYEQYF. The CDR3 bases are TGTGCCAGCAGCTTCCCCGGCTACGAGCAGTACTTC.

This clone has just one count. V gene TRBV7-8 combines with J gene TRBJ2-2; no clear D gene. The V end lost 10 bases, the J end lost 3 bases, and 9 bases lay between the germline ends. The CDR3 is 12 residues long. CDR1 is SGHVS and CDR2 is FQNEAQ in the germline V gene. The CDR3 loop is CATDGDTGELFF. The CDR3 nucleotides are TGTGCCACCGATGGGGACACCGGGGAGCTGTTTTTT.

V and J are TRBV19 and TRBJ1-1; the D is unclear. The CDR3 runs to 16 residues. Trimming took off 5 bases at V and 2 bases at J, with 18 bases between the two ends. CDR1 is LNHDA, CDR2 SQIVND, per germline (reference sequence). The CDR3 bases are TGTGCCAGTAGTTCGGGCTTTTGGTCAGATAACACTGAAGCTTTCTTT. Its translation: CASSSGFWSDNTEAFF.

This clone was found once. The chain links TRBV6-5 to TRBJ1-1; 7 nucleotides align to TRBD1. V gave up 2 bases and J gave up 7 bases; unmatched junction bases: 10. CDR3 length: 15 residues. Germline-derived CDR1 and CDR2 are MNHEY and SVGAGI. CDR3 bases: TGTGCCAGCAGTTACACTCCAGACAGGGCGAGTGAAGCTTTCTTT. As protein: CASSYTPDRASEAFF.

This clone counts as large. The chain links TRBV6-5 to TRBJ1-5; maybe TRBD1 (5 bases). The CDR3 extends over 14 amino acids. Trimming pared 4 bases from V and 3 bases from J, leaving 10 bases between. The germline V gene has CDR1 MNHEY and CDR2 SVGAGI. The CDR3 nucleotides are TGTGCCAGCAGTTTAGCCAGGGTCAATCAGCCCCAGCATTTT. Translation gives CASSLARVNQPQHF.

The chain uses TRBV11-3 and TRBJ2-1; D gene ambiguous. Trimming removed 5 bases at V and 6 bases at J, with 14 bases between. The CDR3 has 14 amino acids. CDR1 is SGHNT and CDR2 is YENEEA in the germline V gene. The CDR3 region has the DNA TGTGCCAGCAGCCGGTCGCCCGCAGCCAATGAGCAGTTCTTC. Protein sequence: CASSRSPAANEQFF.

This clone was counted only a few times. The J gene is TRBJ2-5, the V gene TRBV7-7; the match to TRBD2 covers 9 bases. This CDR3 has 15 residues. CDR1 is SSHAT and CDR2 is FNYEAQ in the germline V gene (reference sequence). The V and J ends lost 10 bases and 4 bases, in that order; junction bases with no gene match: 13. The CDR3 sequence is CATGDSGRSGETQYF. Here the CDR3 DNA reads TGTGCCACCGGAGATAGCGGGAGAAGTGGAGAGACCCAGTACTTC.

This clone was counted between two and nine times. CDR3 sequence: CASSLVGTENSPLHF. Written as DNA, the CDR3 is TGTGCCAGCAGCTTAGTTGGGACGGAAAATTCACCCCTCCACTTT. The J gene is TRBJ1-6, the V gene TRBV7-8, with D maybe TRBD1 (5 bases). The V and J ends lost 1 base and 7 bases respectively, with 11 bases between them. Germline assignment: CDR1 SGHVS and CDR2 FQNEAQ. There are 15 residues in the CDR3.

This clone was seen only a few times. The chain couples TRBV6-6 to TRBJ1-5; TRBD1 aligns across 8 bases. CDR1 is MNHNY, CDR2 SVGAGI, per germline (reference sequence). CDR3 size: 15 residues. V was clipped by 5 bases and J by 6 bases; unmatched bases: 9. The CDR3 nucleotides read TGTGCCAGCAGTAAGGACAGGGAGGGCGGTCAGCCCCAGCATTTT. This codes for CASSKDREGGQPQHF.